These 17 T cell receptor beta chains were all obtained from the same sample, sequenced in a study of T cell repertoires in cytomegalovirus infection. Their target antigens are unknown. Via MiXCR, TCRdb re-called the reads, giving one row per CDR3 protein. The table shows about 900,000 distinct CDR3 sequences, with roughly 31% occurring only once. The sample in question was cultured CD8+ T cells from PBMCs, obtained from culture after CMV antigen stimulation. The receptor set was obtained from a human donor in good health (CMV status not recorded). Some clones in this sample may be carry-over from other donors' samples.

The chain employs TRBV6-5 and TRBJ2-2, with 8 bases that match TRBD2. Unmatched junction bases numbered 4, after V lost 4 bases and J lost 6 bases. CDR1 is MNHEY and CDR2 is SVGAGI in the germline V gene. This CDR3 is built from 14 residues. CDR3 loop: CASSLAGIAGELFF. The CDR3 nucleotides read TGTGCCAGCAGTTTAGCGGGAATCGCCGGGGAGCTGTTTTTT.

In its sample, this clonotype was seen once. The J gene is TRBJ2-1, the V gene TRBV27, with D uncertain. V lost 0 bases and J lost 4, with 19 bases in between. The CDR3 contains 18 residues. Germline loops: CDR1 MNHEY, CDR2 SMNVEV (reference sequence). The CDR3 DNA reads as TGTGCCAGCAGTTTATCGTGGAGCGCGGCGGCCAGATACAATGAGCAGTTCTTC. As protein: CASSLSWSAAARYNEQFF.

This clonotype was counted once. In DNA, the CDR3 is TGCGCCAGCAGCCATCCAACTAGCGGGGGGCTGAACACCGGGGAGCTGTTTTTT. It translates to CASSHPTSGGLNTGELFF. The gene calls are TRBV4-3 and TRBJ2-2, with 12 positions matching TRBD2. With V trimmed by 3 bases and J by 1 base, 6 bases remained unmatched. The CDR3 covers 18 residues. CDR1 and CDR2 from the germline V gene are LGHNA and YSLEER.

The CDR3 reads CATSRAGGVTGELFF. DNA of the CDR3: TGTGCCACCAGCAGGGCAGGGGGCGTCACCGGGGAGCTGTTTTTT. The chain is built from TRBV15 and TRBJ2-2; TRBD1 aligns across 8 bases. The CDR3 extends over 15 amino acids. CDR1 and CDR2 (germline): LNHNV, YYDKDF (reference sequence). V dropped 3 bases and J dropped 4; count of bases not matched to a gene: 4.

The chain has TRBV6-2 or TRBV6-3 and TRBJ2-2; 12 bases are a match to TRBD2. From germline, CDR1 is MNHEY and CDR2 SVGEGT. J gave up 6 bases and V 4 bases, and 6 bases lay outside the gene matches. This CDR3 has 16 residues. CDR3 region: CASSFKTSGGSGELFF. CDR3 DNA sequence: TGTGCCAGCAGTTTTAAGACTAGCGGGGGATCCGGGGAGCTGTTTTTT.

This chain connects TRBV9 to TRBJ1-2, with 12 bases matching TRBD1. CDR3 size: 17 residues. The V gene's germline CDR1 is SGDLS and CDR2 YYNGEE. After removal of 7 bases from V and 10 bases from J, the junction contained 20 bases not matched to a gene. The CDR3 loop reads CASGSPGQGAPSFTYTF. For the CDR3, the DNA is TGTGCCAGCGGGAGTCCGGGACAGGGGGCTCCATCCTTCACCTACACCTTC. The full variable domain, completed using reference TRBV9 and TRBJ1-2, is DSGVTQTPKHLITATGQRVTLRCSPRSGDLSVYWYQQSLDQGLQFLIQYYNGEERAKGNILERFSAQQFPDLHSELNLSSLELGDSALYFCASGSPGQGAPSFTYTFGSGTRLTVV.

This clonotype has at least ten counts. The genes are TRBV7-9 and TRBJ1-5, with 8 bases that match TRBD1. Germline loops: CDR1 SEHNR, CDR2 FQNEAQ (reference sequence). V was clipped by 5 bases and J by 11 bases; unmatched bases: 20. This CDR3 is built from 17 residues. The CDR3 DNA is TGTGCCAGCAGCCACCCAGCGGCAGGGGGCCTCAAGGGGTCCCAGCATTTT. It codes for CASSHPAAGGLKGSQHF.

This clonotype showed up just a few times. The V gene is TRBV2, the J gene TRBJ1-4; no firm D call. V was shortened by 8 bases and J by 0 bases, with 13 bases between the two germline ends. This CDR3 has 15 amino acids. In germline, CDR1 is SNHLY, CDR2 FYNNEI. The CDR3 sequence is CASLSGETTNEKLFF. As DNA, the CDR3 is TGTGCCAGCCTATCTGGGGAAACAACTAATGAAAAACTGTTTTTT.

This chain connects TRBV27 to TRBJ1-5, with 8 bases that match TRBD1. V lost 5 bases to trimming and J lost 3 bases; unmatched junction nucleotides: 6. This CDR3 spans 15 amino acids. Germline CDR1 MNHEY, CDR2 SMNVEV (reference sequence). This CDR3 reads CASSKDREPNQPQHF. Written as DNA, the CDR3 is TGTGCCAGCAGTAAGGACAGGGAACCCAATCAGCCCCAGCATTTT.

This clonotype has a count of ten or more. This chain uses TRBV7-2 with TRBJ2-1; D might be TRBD2 (6 bases). This CDR3 comprises 14 residues. Trimming cost V 5 bases and J 4 bases, with 12 bases left between them. Per the germline V gene, CDR1 is SGHTA and CDR2 is FQGNSA. The DNA for the CDR3 is TGTGCCAGCAGCACCCTAGCGCCTTACAATGAGCAGTTCTTC. Translation: CASSTLAPYNEQFF.

This clonotype has a handful of counts. This chain uses TRBV20-1 with TRBJ1-2, with TRBD1 as a possible D gene (6 bases). CDR3 size: 16 residues. V gave up 3 bases and J gave up 2 bases, with 19 bases separating them. From germline, CDR1 is DFQATT and CDR2 SNEGSKA (reference sequence). DNA for the CDR3: TGCAGTGCTAGGGGGGGGCGACTAGAATTAAACTATGGCTACACCTTC. Encoded protein: CSARGGRLELNYGYTF.

The chain recombines TRBV19 with TRBJ2-1; the D is unclear. The V end lost 5 bases, the J end lost 3 bases, and 11 bases lay between the germline ends. Germline assignment: CDR1 LNHDA and CDR2 SQIVND (reference sequence). The CDR3 covers 14 residues. Here the CDR3 reads CASSPRSRYNEQFF. In nucleotides, the CDR3 is TGTGCCAGTAGTCCCCGAAGTCGCTACAATGAGCAGTTCTTC.

This clonotype was observed a few times. This chain uses TRBV6-1 with TRBJ2-1; TRBD1 might be the D (6 bases). Germline CDR1 reads MNHNS; CDR2 reads SASEGT. V was trimmed by 7 bases and J by 8 bases, leaving 9 bases between them. The CDR3 totals 11 residues. The CDR3, as DNA: TGTGCCAGCACAGGGGTCCATGAGCAGTTCTTC. The encoded protein is CASTGVHEQFF.

This rearrangement joins TRBV27 to TRBJ1-2, with D unclear. Germline CDR1 MNHEY, CDR2 SMNVEV (reference sequence). The CDR3 is made up of 12 amino acids. V was cut by 4 bases and J by 8 bases, with 11 bases left in between. This CDR3 is CASSSDWVGYTF. DNA for the CDR3: TGTGCCAGCAGTTCCGACTGGGTAGGCTACACCTTC.

CDR3 in DNA: TGTGCCAGCACCCAGGGGGCGGATGAGCAGTTCTTC. This codes for CASTQGADEQFF. The chain uses TRBV6-2 or TRBV6-3 and TRBJ2-1; TRBD1 matches at 8 bases. Germline V gene data show CDR1 as MNHEY and CDR2 as SVGEGT. V lost 7 bases and J lost 8; bases outside the gene matches: 4. There are 12 residues in the CDR3.

The gene calls are TRBV6-5 and TRBJ2-2; a possible D gene is TRBD2 (5 bases). The V gene lost 10 bases and the J gene lost 1 base, with 16 bases spanning the gap. Germline V gene data show CDR1 as MNHEY and CDR2 as SVGAGI. The CDR3 extends over 15 amino acids. As DNA, the CDR3 is TGTGCCACCACCCCGGGCCGGGGGAACACCGGGGAGCTGTTTTTT. Its protein product is CATTPGRGNTGELFF.

Ten or more counts support this clonotype. The chain combines TRBV7-9 with TRBJ2-5; 11 nucleotides match TRBD2. Germline V CDR1 and CDR2: SEHNR, FQNEAQ (reference sequence). V was pared by 3 bases and J by 5 bases, with 11 bases of the junction left unmatched. CDR3 length equals 17 residues. CDR3 in amino acids: CASSLPTSGAPRETQYF. The CDR3, as DNA: TGTGCCAGCAGCTTGCCGACTAGCGGGGCCCCCAGGGAGACCCAGTACTTC.